The 27 T cell receptor beta chains given below trace back to one sample, sequenced in a study of blood T cell repertoires in COVID-19. Profiling relied on immunoSEQ multiplex PCR, and the TCRdb table lists in-frame clones only, not all of them. The profile covers 150,000 or so clones, with almost 85% appearing a single time and approximately 10% taken by the ten largest. Input material: PBMCs or T cells enriched from blood (not recorded which). These TCRs come from a man aged 45-65 years who had recovered from COVID-19.

The J gene is TRBJ1-2, the V gene TRBV7-6; possibly TRBD1 for D (5 bases). In germline, CDR1 is SGHVS, CDR2 FNYEAQ. V shed 10 bases and J shed 4 bases, with 16 bases lying between them. The length of the CDR3 is 13 residues. The chain's CDR3 is CATAEQGVYGYTF. CDR3 DNA sequence: TGTGCCACCGCTGAGCAGGGTGTCTATGGCTACACCTTC.

This clone appeared once. V and J are TRBV5-4 and TRBJ2-3; 11 nucleotides match TRBD1. J was trimmed by 7 bases and V by 3 bases; bases with no gene match: 4. The CDR3 totals 14 residues. Germline CDR1 and CDR2: SGHNT and YYREEE (reference sequence). As DNA, the CDR3 is TGTGCCAGCAGCTCGGACAGGGGGCGGTATACGCAGTATTTT. It codes for CASSSDRGRYTQYF.

This sequence joins TRBV5-4 and TRBJ2-7; TRBD2 agrees at 11 bases. The CDR3 is 17 amino acids. Trimming took 1 base from V and 0 from J; bases not matched to a gene: 6. CDR1 is SGHNT, CDR2 YYREEE, per germline (reference sequence). CDR3 region: CASSLSPSGGSSYEQYF. The CDR3 region has the DNA TGTGCCAGCAGCTTGTCTCCTAGCGGGGGGAGCTCCTACGAGCAGTACTTC.

The V call is TRBV3-1 (or the pseudogene TRBV3-2), the J call TRBJ1-2, with TRBD1 matching over 7 bases. Germline CDR1 LGHDT, CDR2 YNNKEL (reference sequence). This CDR3 is 13 amino acids long. With V trimmed by 4 bases and J by 6 bases, 5 bases remained unmatched. Here the CDR3 DNA reads TGTGCCAGCAGCCGACAGGGAAAGGATGGCTACACCTTC. Translating it yields CASSRQGKDGYTF.

This clone has only one observation. V usage is TRBV5-6 and J usage is TRBJ2-3; weak D call: TRBD2 (6 bases). CDR1 and CDR2 from the germline V gene are SGHDT and YYEEEE. This CDR3 region has 16 residues. V lost 4 bases to trimming and J lost 4 bases, with 19 bases between them. DNA for the CDR3: TGTGCCAGCAGCGCCCTCCGGGGGACCGTCGCAGATACGCAGTATTTT. Amino acids: CASSALRGTVADTQYF.

V is TRBV19 and J is TRBJ2-7, with D perhaps TRBD1 (6 bases). The CDR3 has 13 amino acids. V lost 7 bases and J lost 6, with 16 bases in between. Germline CDR1 is LNHDA and CDR2 is SQIVND (reference sequence). The CDR3 loop is CASTAGVFGEQYF. In DNA form, the CDR3 reads TGTGCCAGTACGGCAGGGGTTTTTGGCGAGCAGTACTTC.

Points on this clone: The sample has other DNA sequences that encode this CDR3 too. The rearrangement links TRBV7-3 to TRBJ2-3, with 12 bases matching TRBD2. V dropped 6 bases and J dropped 5; count of bases not matched to a gene: 3. Germline-derived CDR1 and CDR2 are SGHTA and FQGTGA. The CDR3 has 14 amino acids. The CDR3 protein is CASSLGLAGDTQYF. CDR3 sequence (DNA): TGTGCCAGCAGTCTGGGACTAGCGGGAGATACGCAGTATTTT.

This chain connects TRBV6-5 to TRBJ1-2; the D gene is possibly TRBD1 (5 bases). Germline values: CDR1 MNHEY, CDR2 SVGAGI. The germline V and J ends were trimmed by 2 bases and 8 bases, with 18 bases remaining between them. The CDR3 sequence is 15 residues long. Written as DNA, the CDR3 is TGTGCCAGCAGTTACGGGGGGGGGAAATCCGGCGGCTACACCTTC. This encodes CASSYGGGKSGGYTF.

J is TRBJ2-7 and V is TRBV3-1 (or the pseudogene TRBV3-2), with 11 bases aligning to TRBD1. Germline CDR1 is LGHDT and CDR2 is YNNKEL (reference sequence). This CDR3 is 14 amino acids long. V shed 5 bases and J 3 bases; nucleotides not matched to a gene: 3. CDR3 coding DNA: TGTGCCAGCAGCTACGGGACAGGGGGCTACGAGCAGTACTTC. It codes for CASSYGTGGYEQYF.

The chain carries TRBV7-3 and TRBJ1-3, with no clear D. Trimming shortened V by 4 bases and J by 3 bases, and 7 bases separated the two germline ends. This CDR3 spans 13 amino acids. Per germline, CDR1 SGHTA and CDR2 FQGTGA. The CDR3, as DNA: TGTGCCAGCAGCTCGTCGTTTGGAAACACCATATATTTT. Residues: CASSSSFGNTIYF.

The chain employs TRBV7-9 and TRBJ1-2; perhaps TRBD1 as D (5 bases). Germline loops: CDR1 SEHNR, CDR2 FQNEAQ (reference sequence). Between the trimmed V and J ends, which lost 6 bases and 2 bases, there was a span of 19 bases. The CDR3 spans 16 residues. CDR3 sequence: CASSQTGGVLNYGYTF. The CDR3 coding sequence is TGTGCCAGCAGTCAGACTGGGGGGGTCCTCAACTATGGCTACACCTTC.

This clone was found once. The rearrangement joins TRBV19 to TRBJ1-5; D is undetermined. Deletions cut 7 bases from V and 0 bases from J, with 10 bases between. Germline lookup yields CDR1 LNHDA and CDR2 SQIVND (reference sequence). This CDR3 spans 14 amino acids. The CDR3 DNA sequence: TGTGCCAGTACTCTAGTTCGTAGCAATCAGCCCCAGCATTTT. Protein sequence: CASTLVRSNQPQHF.

The rearrangement uses TRBV28 and TRBJ1-2; 7 nucleotides align to TRBD1. The CDR3 spans 15 residues. Germline CDR1 reads MDHEN; CDR2 reads SYDVKM. Unmatched junction bases numbered 8, after V lost 6 bases and J lost 1 base. DNA for the CDR3: TGTGCCAGCAGACTCACCGGGACAGTTAACTATGGCTACACCTTC. It encodes CASRLTGTVNYGYTF.

This clone came up once. Because the CDR3's place on the DNA is in doubt, the DNA is left out and the CDR3 is given as listed by TCRdb. CDR3 sequence: CASSTSGQTLPKLFF. J is TRBJ1-4 and V is TRBV6-5; no check of the table's D call, TRBD1, against the DNA was made. Inclusive of both ends, the CDR3 amounts to 15 amino acids. CDR1 is MNHEY and CDR2 is SVGAGI in the germline V gene.

The chain is built from TRBV6-5 and TRBJ2-5, with TRBD2 matching over 11 bases. This CDR3 has 15 residues. Germline-derived CDR1 and CDR2 are MNHEY and SVGAGI. V was clipped by 9 bases and J by 5 bases; unmatched bases: 11. CDR3: CASSTTSGAGETQYF. DNA for the CDR3: TGTGCCAGTTCTACGACTAGCGGGGCTGGCGAGACCCAGTACTTC.

The chain links TRBV3-1 (or the pseudogene TRBV3-2) to TRBJ1-1, with D unclear. The CDR3 covers 12 residues. Trimming cost V 8 bases and J 2 bases, with 9 bases left between them. Germline-derived CDR1 and CDR2 are LGHDT and YNNKEL (reference sequence). The CDR3 DNA reads TGTGCCAGCGGCAACAGAAACACTGAAGCTTTCTTT. Its protein product is CASGNRNTEAFF.

J is TRBJ2-1 and V is TRBV9; D remains ambiguous. V gave up 4 bases and J gave up 0 bases, with 11 bases separating them. The CDR3 loop spans 15 amino acids. Looked up from germline, CDR1 is SGDLS and CDR2 is YYNGEE. The CDR3 bases are TGTGCCAGCAGCCCCACATTAAGCTCCTACAATGAGCAGTTCTTC. Protein: CASSPTLSSYNEQFF.

CDR3 nucleotides: TGTGCCAGCAGCCCAGGACAGGGGGCGGATGAAAAACTGTTTTTT. This codes for CASSPGQGADEKLFF. This sequence joins TRBV5-4 and TRBJ1-4, with TRBD1 matching 11 bases. The CDR3 is 15 residues long. After removal of 4 bases from V and 6 bases from J, the junction contained 5 bases not matched to a gene. Germline V gene sequence: CDR1 SGHNT, CDR2 YYREEE (reference sequence).

J is TRBJ1-6 and V is TRBV7-8, with D possibly being TRBD1 (5 bases). V was cut by 5 bases and J by 6 bases, with 14 bases left in between. Germline values: CDR1 SGHVS, CDR2 FQNEAQ. This CDR3 has 15 amino acids. The CDR3 reads CASSDPGLTNSPLHF. The CDR3 DNA is TGTGCCAGCAGCGATCCGGGACTTACTAATTCACCCCTCCACTTT. The full variable domain, in which reference TRBV7-8 and TRBJ1-6 provide the parts outside the CDR3, is GAGVSQSPRYKVAKRGQDVALRCDPISGHVSLFWYQQALGQGPEFLTYFQNEAQLDKSGLPSDRFFAERPEGSVSTLKIQRTQQEDSAVYLCASSDPGLTNSPLHFGNGTRLTVT.

V usage is TRBV11-2 and J usage is TRBJ2-3; 12 nucleotides align to TRBD2. From germline, CDR1 is SGHAT and CDR2 FQNNGV. The CDR3 spans 17 residues. V lost 2 bases and J lost 4; bases outside the gene matches: 7. DNA for the CDR3: TGTGCCAGCAGCTTACAACCGGGACTAGCGGGCCCAGATACGCAGTATTTT. This encodes CASSLQPGLAGPDTQYF.

This sequence joins TRBV5-6 and TRBJ2-7, with 9 bases that match TRBD2. Trimming removed 4 bases from V and 3 bases from J; junction bases left unmatched: 17. The CDR3 loop spans 18 amino acids. The germline CDR1 and CDR2 sequences are SGHDT and YYEEEE. CDR3 sequence: CASSPSGGKGSYIYEQYF. The CDR3 nucleotides read TGTGCCAGCAGCCCGAGCGGGGGGAAGGGGTCCTACATCTACGAGCAGTACTTC.

V usage is TRBV29-1 and J usage is TRBJ2-2; no definite D call. Germline V gives CDR1 SQVTM, CDR2 ANQGSEA. There are 13 residues in the CDR3. V was cut by 3 bases and J by 1 base, with 6 bases left in between. The CDR3 here is CSVDTKNTGELFF. The CDR3 nucleotides read TGCAGCGTTGACACAAAGAACACCGGGGAGCTGTTTTTT.

The chain couples TRBV6-5 to TRBJ2-7, with D possibly matching TRBD1 (6 bases). Trimming stripped 2 bases from V and 0 bases from J, with 11 bases between. This CDR3 has 15 amino acids. Germline V gene sequence: CDR1 MNHEY, CDR2 SVGAGI. As DNA, the CDR3 is TGTGCCAGCAGTTACGGGGGCCGGAGCTCCTACGAGCAGTACTTC. Protein: CASSYGGRSSYEQYF.

The chain carries TRBV10-3 and TRBJ1-5, with 10 positions matching TRBD1. V lost 6 bases to trimming and J lost 7 bases; unmatched junction nucleotides: 9. The CDR3 has 15 amino acids. The germline V gene encodes CDR1 ENHRY and CDR2 SYGVKD. CDR3 nucleotides: TGTGCCATCAGCGAGGGACAGGGGCTTGGACAGCCCCAGCATTTT. Encoded protein: CAISEGQGLGQPQHF.

A few counts support this clone. This chain uses TRBV28 with TRBJ1-4, with 9 bases fitting TRBD1. Unmatched junction bases numbered 3, after V lost 3 bases and J lost 7 bases. The CDR3 loop spans 14 amino acids. Germline-derived CDR1 and CDR2 are MDHEN and SYDVKM. CDR3 sequence: CASSFRTGVEKLFF. DNA for the CDR3: TGTGCCAGCAGTTTTCGGACAGGGGTTGAAAAACTGTTTTTT.

The chain recombines TRBV19 with TRBJ2-4; 7 bases line up with TRBD1. Germline CDR1 reads LNHDA; CDR2 reads SQIVND (reference sequence). CDR3 length: 14 amino acids. The junction had 7 bases not matched to a gene; V was cut back by 5 bases and J by 6 bases. As DNA, the CDR3 is TGTGCCAGTAGTTCGTCGGGACAGCTAAACATTCAGTACTTC. Translating gives CASSSSGQLNIQYF.

The rearrangement uses TRBV2 and TRBJ2-5; 9 bases align to TRBD2. Losses at the gene ends were 9 bases for V and 1 base for J; bases not matched to a gene: 3. The CDR3 runs to 13 residues. Germline CDR1 reads SNHLY; CDR2 reads FYNNEI. The CDR3 loop is CARSTSGQETQYF. As DNA, the CDR3 is TGTGCCAGATCGACTAGCGGCCAAGAGACCCAGTACTTC.